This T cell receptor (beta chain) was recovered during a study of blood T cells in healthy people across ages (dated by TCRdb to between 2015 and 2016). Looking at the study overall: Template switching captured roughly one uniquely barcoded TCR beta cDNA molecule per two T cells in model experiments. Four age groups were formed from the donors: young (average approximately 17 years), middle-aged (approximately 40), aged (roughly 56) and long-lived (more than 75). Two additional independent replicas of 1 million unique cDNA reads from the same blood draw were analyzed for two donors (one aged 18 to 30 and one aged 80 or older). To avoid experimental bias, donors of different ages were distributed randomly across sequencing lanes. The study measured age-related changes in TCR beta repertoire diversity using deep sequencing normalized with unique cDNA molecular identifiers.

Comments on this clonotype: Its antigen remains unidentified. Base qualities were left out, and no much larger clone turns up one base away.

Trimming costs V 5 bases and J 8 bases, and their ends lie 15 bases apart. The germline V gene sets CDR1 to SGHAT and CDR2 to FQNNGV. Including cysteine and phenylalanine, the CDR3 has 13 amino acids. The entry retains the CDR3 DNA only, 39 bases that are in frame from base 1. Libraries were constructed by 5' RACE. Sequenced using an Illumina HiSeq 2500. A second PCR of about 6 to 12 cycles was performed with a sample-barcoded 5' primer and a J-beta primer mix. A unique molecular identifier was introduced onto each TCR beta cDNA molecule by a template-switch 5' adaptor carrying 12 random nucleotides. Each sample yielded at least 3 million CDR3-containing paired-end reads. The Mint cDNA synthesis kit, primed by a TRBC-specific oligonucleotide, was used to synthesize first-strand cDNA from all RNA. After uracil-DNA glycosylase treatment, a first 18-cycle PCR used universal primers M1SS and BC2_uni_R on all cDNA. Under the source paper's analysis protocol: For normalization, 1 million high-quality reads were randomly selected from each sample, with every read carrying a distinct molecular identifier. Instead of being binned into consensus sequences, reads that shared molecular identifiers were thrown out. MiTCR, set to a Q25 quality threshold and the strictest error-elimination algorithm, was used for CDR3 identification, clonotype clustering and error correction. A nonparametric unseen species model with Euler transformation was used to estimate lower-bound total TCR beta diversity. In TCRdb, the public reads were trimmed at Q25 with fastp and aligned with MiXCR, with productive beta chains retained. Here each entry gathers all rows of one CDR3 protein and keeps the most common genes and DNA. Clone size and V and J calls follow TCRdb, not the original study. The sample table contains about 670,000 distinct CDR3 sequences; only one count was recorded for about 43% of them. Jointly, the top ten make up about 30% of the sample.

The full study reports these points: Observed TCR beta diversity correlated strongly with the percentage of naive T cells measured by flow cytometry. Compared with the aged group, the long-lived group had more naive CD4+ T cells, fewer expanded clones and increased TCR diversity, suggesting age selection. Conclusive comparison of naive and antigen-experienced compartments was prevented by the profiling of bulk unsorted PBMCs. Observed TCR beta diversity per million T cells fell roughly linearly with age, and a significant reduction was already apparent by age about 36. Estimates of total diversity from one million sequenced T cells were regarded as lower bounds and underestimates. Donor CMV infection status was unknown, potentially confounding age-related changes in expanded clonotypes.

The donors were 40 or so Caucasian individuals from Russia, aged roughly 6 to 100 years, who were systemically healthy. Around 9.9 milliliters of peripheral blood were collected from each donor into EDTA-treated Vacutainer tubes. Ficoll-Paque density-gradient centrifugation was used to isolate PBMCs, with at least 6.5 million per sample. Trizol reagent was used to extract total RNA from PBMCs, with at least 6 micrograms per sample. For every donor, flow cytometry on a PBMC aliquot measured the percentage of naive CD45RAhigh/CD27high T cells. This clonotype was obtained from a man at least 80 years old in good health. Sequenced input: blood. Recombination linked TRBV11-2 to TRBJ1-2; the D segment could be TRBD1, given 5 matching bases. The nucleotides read TGTGCCAGCAGCGTGGGACCAGGACTCGGCTACACCTTC. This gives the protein CASSVGPGLGYTF.